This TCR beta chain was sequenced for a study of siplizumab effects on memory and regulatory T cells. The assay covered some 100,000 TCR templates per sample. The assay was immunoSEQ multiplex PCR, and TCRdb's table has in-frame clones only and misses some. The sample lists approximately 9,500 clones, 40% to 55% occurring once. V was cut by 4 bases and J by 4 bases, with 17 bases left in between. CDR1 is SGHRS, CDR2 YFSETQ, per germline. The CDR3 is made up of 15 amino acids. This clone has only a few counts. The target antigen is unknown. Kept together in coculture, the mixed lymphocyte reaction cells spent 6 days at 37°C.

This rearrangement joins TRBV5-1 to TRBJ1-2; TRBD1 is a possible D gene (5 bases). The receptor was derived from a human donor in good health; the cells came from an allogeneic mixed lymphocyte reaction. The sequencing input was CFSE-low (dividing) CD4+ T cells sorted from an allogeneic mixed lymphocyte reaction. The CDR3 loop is CASSRGTGLTYGYTF. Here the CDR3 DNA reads TGCGCCAGCAGCCGGGGGACCGGTCTCACCTATGGCTACACCTTC.